This TCR beta chain was sequenced in a study of neurological immune-mediated disorders. Each CDR3 protein is one row after TCRdb ran MiXCR on the 5' RACE reads. Found here are some 53,000 distinct CDR3 sequences, roughly 17% of them singletons; the top ten hold about 4.7%. The table lists this clonotype with many counts. This clonotype was obtained from a man in his sixties in good health. The sample comprised PBMCs.

As DNA, the CDR3 is TGTGCCAGCAGCCGCTGGACTAGCTCCTACGAGCAGTACTTC. Translating gives CASSRWTSSYEQYF. The V and J genes are TRBV3-1 and TRBJ2-7, with TRBD2 matching over 7 bases. This CDR3 has 14 residues. The germline V gene encodes CDR1 LGHDT and CDR2 YNNKEL (reference sequence). With V trimmed by 4 bases and J by 0 bases, 3 bases remained unmatched.